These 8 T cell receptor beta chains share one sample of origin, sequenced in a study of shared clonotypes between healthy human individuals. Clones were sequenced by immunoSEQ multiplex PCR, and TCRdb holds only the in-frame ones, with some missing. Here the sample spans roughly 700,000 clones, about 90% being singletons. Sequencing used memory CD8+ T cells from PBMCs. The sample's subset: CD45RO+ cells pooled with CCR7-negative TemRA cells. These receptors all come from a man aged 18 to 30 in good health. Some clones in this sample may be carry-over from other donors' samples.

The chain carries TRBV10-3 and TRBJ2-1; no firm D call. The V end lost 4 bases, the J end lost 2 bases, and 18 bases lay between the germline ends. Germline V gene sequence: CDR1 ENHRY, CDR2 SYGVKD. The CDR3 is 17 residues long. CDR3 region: CAISGGGGNGAYNEQFF. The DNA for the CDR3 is TGTGCCATCAGTGGGGGTGGCGGAAATGGGGCCTACAATGAGCAGTTCTTC.

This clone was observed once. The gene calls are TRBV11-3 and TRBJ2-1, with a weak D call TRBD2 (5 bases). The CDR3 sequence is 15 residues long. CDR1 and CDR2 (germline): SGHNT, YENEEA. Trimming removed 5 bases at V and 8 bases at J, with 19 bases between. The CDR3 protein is CASSTRTPEVHEQFF. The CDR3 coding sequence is TGTGCCAGCAGCACCCGGACCCCGGAGGTCCATGAGCAGTTCTTC.

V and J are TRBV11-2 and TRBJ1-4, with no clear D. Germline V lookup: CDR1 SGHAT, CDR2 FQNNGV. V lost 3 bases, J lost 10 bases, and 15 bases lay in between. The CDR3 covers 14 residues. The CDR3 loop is CASSLGELAGKLFF. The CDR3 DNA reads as TGTGCCAGCAGCTTGGGCGAGCTGGCGGGAAAACTGTTTTTT.

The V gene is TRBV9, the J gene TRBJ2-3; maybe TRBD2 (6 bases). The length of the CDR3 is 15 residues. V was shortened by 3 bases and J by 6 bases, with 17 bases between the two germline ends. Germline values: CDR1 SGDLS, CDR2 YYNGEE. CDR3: CASSAAGRPSDTQYF. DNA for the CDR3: TGTGCCAGCAGCGCCGCGGGGAGACCATCGGATACGCAGTATTTT. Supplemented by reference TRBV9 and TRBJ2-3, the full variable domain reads DSGVTQTPKHLITATGQRVTLRCSPRSGDLSVYWYQQSLDQGLQFLIQYYNGEERAKGNILERFSAQQFPDLHSELNLSSLELGDSALYFCASSAAGRPSDTQYFGPGTRLTVL.

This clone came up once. CDR3 bases: TGTGCCAGCACCTTAGGGGGTAGCGGTAGGCACGAGCAGTACTTC. Its translation: CASTLGGSGRHEQYF. This sequence joins TRBV27 and TRBJ2-7, with D perhaps given as TRBD1 or TRBD2 (6 bases each). The CDR3 spans 15 residues. Germline values: CDR1 MNHEY, CDR2 SMNVEV (reference sequence). The germline V and J ends were trimmed by 7 bases and 5 bases, with 21 bases remaining between them.

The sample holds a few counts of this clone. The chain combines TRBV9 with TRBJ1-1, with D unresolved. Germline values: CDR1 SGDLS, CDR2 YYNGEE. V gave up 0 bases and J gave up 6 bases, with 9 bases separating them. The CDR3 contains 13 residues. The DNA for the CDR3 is TGTGCCAGCAGCGTAGTAAGTCGTGCTGAAGCTTTCTTT. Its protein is CASSVVSRAEAFF.

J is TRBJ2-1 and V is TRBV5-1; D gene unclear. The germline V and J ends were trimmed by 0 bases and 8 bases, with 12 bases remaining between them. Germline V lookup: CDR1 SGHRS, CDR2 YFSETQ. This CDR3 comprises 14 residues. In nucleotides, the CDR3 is TGCGCCAGCAGCTTGGGGCGGTCAAAATATGAGCAGTTCTTC. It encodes CASSLGRSKYEQFF.

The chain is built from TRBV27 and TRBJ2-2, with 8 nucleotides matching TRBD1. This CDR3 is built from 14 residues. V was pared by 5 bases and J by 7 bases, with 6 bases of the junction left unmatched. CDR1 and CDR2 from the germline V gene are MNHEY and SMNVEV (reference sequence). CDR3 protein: CASSEQGADGELFF. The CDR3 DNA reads TGTGCCAGCAGTGAGCAGGGGGCCGACGGGGAGCTGTTTTTT.